This T cell receptor beta chain was documented in a study of blood T cell repertoires in COVID-19. Participant age was roughly 18 to 100 years, and participants resided in roughly 25 US areas. This table comes from immunoSEQ multiplex PCR, and its TCRdb copy is limited to in-frame clones, with some not included. The sample shows just over 300,000 clones, over 75% of them seen only once. This sequence originates from a man aged 25 to 40 who had recovered from COVID-19. Sequenced material: PBMCs or T cells enriched from blood (not recorded which).

CDR3 loop: CASRNRGYNSPLHF. The CDR3 DNA reads TGTGCCAGCAGGAACAGGGGTTATAATTCACCCCTCCACTTT. This chain uses TRBV6-5 with TRBJ1-6; 7 positions match TRBD1. V was clipped by 6 bases and J by 4 bases; unmatched bases: 3. The germline V gene encodes CDR1 MNHEY and CDR2 SVGAGI. The length of the CDR3 is 14 residues.